Reported below is one T cell receptor (beta chain). Its specificity is unknown. The sample is drawn from a study of Ad26.COV2.S vaccination and SARS-CoV-2 variants. Broader study findings: Vaccine and placebo recipients had comparable breadth of non-spike TCRs. Possible underestimation of total T cell responses by the TCR breadth and depth analyses was noted.

The assay was immunoSEQ multiplex PCR, and TCRdb's table has in-frame clones only and misses some. The data contain around 400,000 clones, about four fifths of them seen just once; the ten biggest clones take up nearly 7.5%. Treatment specified: 15 to 20 received Ad26.COV2.S at low or high dose, single or two shots; about 5 received placebo; per-sample allocation not given. On day 63 after the first injection, vaccine and placebo recipients gave samples. Participants' vaccine, an Ad26 vector, delivered Wuhan-strain SARS-CoV-2 spike. Trimming removed 3 bases from V and 7 bases from J, with 16 bases in between. The germline V gene encodes CDR1 SGHTA and CDR2 FQGNSA. CDR3 length equals 14 residues.

Sequenced here: peripheral blood, sampled in a trial of Ad26.COV2.S vaccine versus placebo. This chain connects TRBV7-2 to TRBJ2-7; a weak D match, TRBD2 (5 bases). This sequence originates from a person between 18 and 60 years old who received the Ad26.COV2.S COVID-19 vaccine or a placebo. The CDR3 nucleotides read TGTGCCAGCAGCTTGGTAATGACATCGGGAGAGCAGTACTTC. Its translation is CASSLVMTSGEQYF.